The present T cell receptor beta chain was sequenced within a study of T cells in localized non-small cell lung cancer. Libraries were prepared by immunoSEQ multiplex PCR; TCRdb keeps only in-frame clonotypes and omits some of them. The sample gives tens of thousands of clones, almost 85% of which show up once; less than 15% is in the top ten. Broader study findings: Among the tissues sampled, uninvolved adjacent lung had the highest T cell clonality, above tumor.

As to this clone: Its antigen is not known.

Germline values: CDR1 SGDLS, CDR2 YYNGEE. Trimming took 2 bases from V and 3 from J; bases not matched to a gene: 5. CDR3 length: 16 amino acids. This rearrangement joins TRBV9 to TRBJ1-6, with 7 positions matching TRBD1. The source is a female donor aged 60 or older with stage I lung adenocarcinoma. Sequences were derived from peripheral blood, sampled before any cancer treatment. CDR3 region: CASSVDRVGYNSPLHF. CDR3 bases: TGTGCCAGCAGCGTCGACAGGGTCGGCTATAATTCACCCCTCCACTTT.